This paragraph reports one TCR beta chain. This specimen belongs to a study of OX40 agonist ivuxolimab in advanced cancers. The overall study: The patients' treatment was ivuxolimab, an agonistic anti-OX40 (CD134) antibody.

Deletions cut 0 bases from V and 2 bases from J, with 5 bases between. The germline CDR1 and CDR2 sequences are LGHNA and YSLEER. The CDR3 spans 15 residues. Some clones are missing from TCRdb's copy, which holds only in-frame ones; the method was immunoSEQ multiplex PCR. The sample shows around 140,000 clones, just over 90% of them seen only once. The material was CD4+ or CD8+ T cells sorted from blood, obtained in a trial of the OX40 agonist ivuxolimab. This TCR derives from an adult with an advanced solid tumor such as melanoma, head and neck, liver or kidney cancer. The V gene is TRBV4-3, the J gene TRBJ1-6, with no clear D. CDR3 nucleotide sequence: TGCGCCAGCAGCCAAGAGCGGGCCTATAATTCACCCCTCCACTTT. Its translation is CASSQERAYNSPLHF.